Listed here are 24 T cell receptor beta chains from one sample, sequenced in a study of cytotoxic CD8 clonotypes in ibrutinib-treated CLL. Only in-frame clones appear in the TCRdb table, and some are missing; sequencing was by immunoSEQ multiplex PCR. The profile shows 14,000 or so clones, 55% to 70% of them singletons. The sample in question was PBMCs, obtained before ibrutinib treatment. These receptors came from a human donor with chronic lymphocytic leukemia.

As to this clone: The identical CDR3 is also encoded by other nucleotide sequences in the sample. The CDR3 DNA is TGTGCCAGCAGCCCGGGGGGCGCAGATACGCAGTATTTT. Its translation is CASSPGGADTQYF. V and J are TRBV14 and TRBJ2-3, with a possible D match to TRBD2 (7 bases). Deletions cut 4 bases from V and 4 bases from J, with 9 bases between. Per the germline V gene, CDR1 is SGHDN and CDR2 is FVKESK. The CDR3 has 13 residues.

The rearrangement uses TRBV19 and TRBJ2-1; D unclear. Germline-derived CDR1 and CDR2 are LNHDA and SQIVND (reference sequence). CDR3 length equals 15 residues. Trimming cost V 6 bases and J 3 bases, with 15 bases left between them. This CDR3 is CASRSVLLNYNEQFF. The DNA of the CDR3 is TGTGCCAGTAGAAGCGTTCTGCTTAACTACAATGAGCAGTTCTTC.

V and J are TRBV5-1 and TRBJ2-5; D unclear. Trimming left V 4 bases short and J 5 bases short, with 15 bases between. This CDR3 region has 14 residues. Germline V gene data show CDR1 as SGHRS and CDR2 as YFSETQ. CDR3 amino acids: CASSLYSGWETQYF. DNA for the CDR3: TGCGCCAGCAGCCTATACAGTGGTTGGGAGACCCAGTACTTC.

This rearrangement joins TRBV19 to TRBJ1-1, with D tentatively TRBD1 (6 bases). CDR1 is LNHDA, CDR2 SQIVND, per germline (reference sequence). Trimming took off 9 bases at V and 1 base at J, with 12 bases between the two ends. This CDR3 spans 13 amino acids. Here the CDR3 DNA reads TGTGCCAGCAGGGGACGGCGGAACACTGAAGCTTTCTTT. It encodes CASRGRRNTEAFF.

The chain uses TRBV19 and TRBJ1-2; 12 bases agree with TRBD1. CDR3 length: 16 amino acids. Germline CDR1 LNHDA, CDR2 SQIVND (reference sequence). V lost 7 bases and J lost 0; bases outside the gene matches: 6. The CDR3 loop is CASMAGQGASNYGYTF. The CDR3 DNA sequence: TGTGCCAGTATGGCGGGACAGGGGGCTTCTAACTATGGCTACACCTTC.

This clone ranks as medium-sized (0.01 to 0.1%). The V gene is TRBV19, the J gene TRBJ1-1; the D is unclear. V was clipped by 5 bases and J by 7 bases, with 11 bases between them. In germline, CDR1 is LNHDA, CDR2 SQIVND (reference sequence). The CDR3 spans 12 residues. The DNA for the CDR3 is TGTGCCAGTAGTGCGTCGGGATATGAAGCTTTCTTT. It is translated as CASSASGYEAFF.

The J gene is TRBJ2-2, the V gene TRBV18; no clear D. CDR3 length equals 16 residues. Germline V gene sequence: CDR1 KGHSH, CDR2 LQKENI. The V and J ends lost 1 base and 0 bases respectively, with 9 bases between them. CDR3 sequence (DNA): TGTGCCAGCTCACCACGCGTCGGCGCGAACACCGGGGAGCTGTTTTTT. It is translated as CASSPRVGANTGELFF.

The gene calls are TRBV10-1 and TRBJ2-2; 8 bases map to TRBD1. CDR1 and CDR2 from the germline V gene are WNHNN and SYGVQD (reference sequence). This CDR3 has 16 amino acids. Losses at the gene ends were 2 bases for V and 4 bases for J; bases not matched to a gene: 6. Here the CDR3 DNA reads TGCGCCAGCAGTGAGATCGGGACAGGTGGCACCGGGGAGCTGTTTTTT. The encoded protein is CASSEIGTGGTGELFF.

The gene calls are TRBV11-1 and TRBJ1-1, with D possibly matching TRBD1 (5 bases). The CDR3 loop spans 16 amino acids. V lost 7 bases, J lost 0 bases, and 18 bases lay in between. Germline V gene lookup returns CDR1 SGHAT and CDR2 FQDESV (reference sequence). The CDR3: CASTIAGGFMNTEAFF. The CDR3 DNA sequence: TGTGCCAGCACCATCGCGGGGGGATTCATGAACACTGAAGCTTTCTTT.

This clone was recorded a few times. This sequence joins TRBV2 and TRBJ1-4, with 10 bases aligning to TRBD1. With V trimmed by 5 bases and J by 6 bases, 3 bases remained unmatched. Germline V gives CDR1 SNHLY, CDR2 FYNNEI. CDR3 length equals 14 residues. Here the CDR3 DNA reads TGTGCCAGCAGTCGGGACAGGGGCGATGAAAAACTGTTTTTT. Amino acids: CASSRDRGDEKLFF.

This clone has just a few counts. The chain employs TRBV4-1 and TRBJ2-2; 7 positions agree with TRBD1. The CDR3 runs to 16 residues. CDR1 MGHRA and CDR2 YSYEKL come from the germline V gene. Trimming at V came to 2 bases and at J to 0 bases, leaving 3 bases not matched to a gene. The CDR3 region has the DNA TGCGCCAGCAGCCAAAAACAGGGGTCGAACACCGGGGAGCTGTTTTTT. Its translation is CASSQKQGSNTGELFF.

The V gene is TRBV11-2, the J gene TRBJ1-1; TRBD1 aligns across 8 bases. Trimming removed 5 bases from V and 1 base from J; junction bases left unmatched: 9. CDR3 size: 16 residues. Germline V lookup: CDR1 SGHAT, CDR2 FQNNGV. CDR3 sequence reads: CASSRPGTGTNTEAFF. The CDR3 nucleotides read TGTGCCAGCAGCCGTCCCGGGACAGGTACGAACACTGAAGCTTTCTTT.

This clone was observed a handful of times. The gene calls are TRBV11-2 and TRBJ2-3; D is undetermined. This CDR3 has 13 residues. Germline CDR1 and CDR2: SGHAT and FQNNGV. V was cut by 10 bases and J by 0 bases, with 11 bases left in between. The CDR3 is CATALVSTDTQYF. CDR3 DNA: TGTGCCACCGCCCTCGTGAGCACAGATACGCAGTATTTT.

This clone was counted between two and nine times. This chain uses TRBV7-9 with TRBJ1-1; D is uncertain. This CDR3 comprises 14 residues. Per germline, CDR1 SEHNR and CDR2 FQNEAQ (reference sequence). Trimming pared 0 bases from V and 4 bases from J, leaving 9 bases between. The CDR3: CASSLAREITEAFF. The CDR3 DNA follows: TGTGCCAGCAGCTTAGCCCGGGAGATCACTGAAGCTTTCTTT.

This chain joins TRBV5-4 and TRBJ2-7; TRBD1 matches 12 bases. CDR1 and CDR2 from the germline V gene are SGHNT and YYREEE (reference sequence). The length of the CDR3 is 15 residues. V was pared by 8 bases and J by 2 bases, with 8 bases of the junction left unmatched. The CDR3 is CASEKGQGATYEQYF. The CDR3 bases are TGTGCCAGTGAGAAGGGACAGGGGGCTACCTACGAGCAGTACTTC.

The rearrangement joins TRBV18 to TRBJ1-1; D gene ambiguous. This CDR3 region has 14 residues. Germline V gene lookup returns CDR1 KGHSH and CDR2 LQKENI. V was cut by 2 bases and J by 4 bases, with 11 bases left in between. The CDR3, as DNA: TGTGCCAGCTCACCATCAGGAGCCCTCACTGAAGCTTTCTTT. Its translation is CASSPSGALTEAFF.

In DNA, the CDR3 is TGTGCCAGCAGCTATGACAGGGACACTGAAGCTTTCTTT. It is translated as CASSYDRDTEAFF. The genes are TRBV7-9 and TRBJ1-1, with 7 positions matching TRBD1. Germline CDR1 is SEHNR and CDR2 is FQNEAQ (reference sequence). This CDR3 comprises 13 residues. V was pared by 4 bases and J by 3 bases, with 2 bases of the junction left unmatched.

In this sample, this clone turned up a few times. The CDR3 sequence is CAWSVTRQAGDEQYF. CDR3 DNA sequence: TGTGCCTGGAGTGTAACCCGACAGGCTGGGGACGAGCAGTACTTC. The chain recombines TRBV30 with TRBJ2-7; D is perhaps TRBD1 (6 bases). Germline CDR1 reads GTSNPN; CDR2 reads SVGIG (reference sequence). V lost 0 bases and J lost 5, with 17 bases in between. The CDR3 is 15 residues long.

The chain employs TRBV7-9 and TRBJ1-5, with D uncertain. With 1 base removed from V and 4 bases from J, the gap between germline ends came to 8 bases. CDR1 SEHNR and CDR2 FQNEAQ come from the germline V gene (reference sequence). The CDR3 has 14 amino acids. Here the CDR3 DNA reads TGTGCCAGCAGCTTAGACCGGGTTAATCAGCCCCAGCATTTT. This gives the protein CASSLDRVNQPQHF. The full variable domain, rest sourced from reference TRBV7-9 and TRBJ1-5, is DTGVSQNPRHKITKRGQNVTFRCDPISEHNRLYWYRQTLGQGPEFLTYFQNEAQLEKSRLLSDRFSAERPKGSFSTLEIQRTEQGDSAMYLCASSLDRVNQPQHFGDGTRLSIL.

This clone was seen once. This may be a read error: a much more frequent sequence differs by one nucleotide. The chain carries TRBV2 and TRBJ2-1; TRBD1 matches 7 bases. The V and J ends lost 4 bases and 6 bases, in that order; junction bases with no gene match: 0. Germline V gene lookup returns CDR1 SNHLY and CDR2 FYNNEI. The CDR3 runs 12 residues. CDR3 coding DNA: TGTGCCAGCAGTGGGGACAGCAATGAGCAGTTCTTC. It translates to CASSGDSNEQFF.

The chain is built from TRBV4-1 and TRBJ2-7; 9 nucleotides match TRBD1. Germline V gives CDR1 MGHRA, CDR2 YSYEKL. The junction had 9 bases not matched to a gene; V was cut back by 3 bases and J by 3 bases. The CDR3 extends over 16 amino acids. CDR3 bases: TGCGCCAGCAGCCAGCAGGCCGGGACAGGGTTCTACGAGCAGTACTTC. This sequence encodes CASSQQAGTGFYEQYF.

This clone turned up a few times. The rearrangement joins TRBV7-9 to TRBJ2-4, with 8 nucleotides matching TRBD1. This CDR3 is 14 amino acids long. Trimming took 1 base from V and 6 from J; bases not matched to a gene: 2. CDR1 is SEHNR, CDR2 FQNEAQ, per germline (reference sequence). Here the CDR3 reads CASSLVDRGNIQYF. The CDR3 DNA sequence: TGTGCCAGCAGCTTAGTAGACAGGGGAAACATTCAGTACTTC.

The chain employs TRBV2 and TRBJ1-6; D uncertain. The CDR3 is 14 residues long. V was trimmed by 5 bases and J by 6 bases, leaving 11 bases between them. Germline V gives CDR1 SNHLY, CDR2 FYNNEI. The CDR3 nucleotides read TGTGCCAGCAGTCCGACATACCCTAATTCACCCCTCCACTTT. Protein sequence: CASSPTYPNSPLHF.

CDR3 in amino acids: CAKAPRDVPYSPLHF. The CDR3 DNA follows: TGTGCCAAAGCTCCCCGGGACGTACCTTATTCACCCCTCCACTTT. The chain has TRBV2 and TRBJ1-6; TRBD1 might be the D (5 bases). Germline V lookup: CDR1 SNHLY, CDR2 FYNNEI. This CDR3 is built from 15 residues. The V and J ends lost 10 bases and 8 bases respectively, with 21 bases between them. Using reference TRBV2 and TRBJ1-6 for the parts outside the CDR3, the full variable domain is EPEVTQTPSHQVTQMGQEVILRCVPISNHLYFYWYRQILGQKVEFLVSFYNNEISEKSEIFDDQFSVERPDGSNFTLKIRSTKLEDSAMYFCAKAPRDVPYSPLHFGNGTRLTVT.